The 5 T cell receptor beta chains below come from one sample, sequenced in a study of blood T cell repertoires in COVID-19. TCRdb keeps only in-frame clones here, not all; method: immunoSEQ multiplex PCR. The table lists roughly 150,000 clones, around 88% of them singletons. The sequenced sample was peripheral blood. All receptors derive from a human donor in a cohort sampled during active COVID-19.

This chain connects TRBV27 to TRBJ1-4, with D possibly matching TRBD1 (5 bases). CDR1 and CDR2 from the germline V gene are MNHEY and SMNVEV (reference sequence). V shed 2 bases and J shed 3 bases, with 16 bases lying between them. The CDR3 covers 17 residues. As DNA, the CDR3 is TGTGCCAGCAGTTTAGGGGCGGGGCCCGAAGCTAATGAAAAACTGTTTTTT. This translates into CASSLGAGPEANEKLFF.

V and J are TRBV24-1 and TRBJ2-7; the D gene is possibly TRBD2 (6 bases). The V end was cut by 8 bases, the J end by 6 bases, with 10 bases between. CDR3 length equals 11 residues. CDR1 is KGHDR, CDR2 SFDVKD, per germline. The DNA of the CDR3 is TGTGCCACCATGGCGGGGCGCGAGCAGTACTTC. It specifies CATMAGREQYF.

V gene TRBV7-3 combines with J gene TRBJ2-3; weak D call: TRBD1 (6 bases). Germline CDR1 and CDR2: SGHTA and FQGTGA. There are 17 residues in the CDR3. The V end lost 2 bases, the J end lost 5 bases, and 20 bases lay between the germline ends. The CDR3: CASSLVWWAGAEDTQYF. In DNA, the CDR3 is TGTGCCAGCAGCTTAGTCTGGTGGGCAGGGGCAGAAGATACGCAGTATTTT.

The V call is TRBV19, the J call TRBJ1-2; 8 nucleotides match TRBD1. Germline lookup yields CDR1 LNHDA and CDR2 SQIVND (reference sequence). The CDR3 spans 15 residues. V trimming: 10 bases; J trimming: 5 bases; junction bases outside the gene matches: 15. CDR3 amino acids: CATLPGQGIPYGYTF. Here the CDR3 DNA reads TGTGCCACGCTACCAGGACAGGGAATTCCTTATGGCTACACCTTC.

V is TRBV5-4 and J is TRBJ2-1; D ambiguous. CDR1 and CDR2 from the germline V gene are SGHNT and YYREEE (reference sequence). The V and J ends lost 4 bases and 1 base respectively, with 9 bases between them. This CDR3 spans 14 amino acids. This CDR3 reads CASSPGSSYNEQFF. The CDR3 DNA reads as TGTGCCAGCAGCCCGGGTAGTTCCTACAATGAGCAGTTCTTC.